Given below is one T cell receptor beta chain in context. The sample is drawn from a study of blood T cells in healthy people across ages. On the study more broadly: Capture via template switching afforded approximately one barcoded beta molecule per two T cells.

Trimming stripped 5 bases from V and 6 bases from J, with 24 bases between. CDR3 length: 17 amino acids. CDR1 SEHNR and CDR2 FQNEAQ come from the germline V gene (reference sequence). Sample-barcoded 5' priming and a J-beta primer mix drove a second PCR of about 6 to 12 cycles. TCRdb recomputed calls from the 5' RACE reads with MiXCR, one row per CDR3 protein. The data show over 1.5 million distinct CDR3 sequences, around half seen once. The chain joins TRBV7-9 to TRBJ2-3; a weak D match, TRBD1 (6 bases). Sequenced material: blood. This sequence was found in a woman aged 40 to 55 in good health. Written as DNA, the CDR3 is TGTGCCAGCAGCCCTAGCAGGGGTGGGCCGCCGGGTGATACGCAGTATTTT. This sequence encodes CASSPSRGGPPGDTQYF. Full variable domain (missing parts from reference TRBV7-9 and TRBJ2-3): DTGVSQNPRHKITKRGQNVTFRCDPISEHNRLYWYRQTLGQGPEFLTYFQNEAQLEKSRLLSDRFSAERPKGSFSTLEIQRTEQGDSAMYLCASSPSRGGPPGDTQYFGPGTRLTVL.